The sequence of this T cell receptor beta chain was determined in a study of blood T cell repertoires in COVID-19. Study overall: Some COVID-19 samples were acute and others convalescent; all came from the United States, Italy and Spain. T cells, B-cell-depleted T cells, or PBMCs supplied cDNA or gDNA.

Germline loops: CDR1 SNHLY, CDR2 FYNNEI. With 4 bases clipped from V and 8 bases from J, the junction kept 9 bases outside the gene matches. CDR3 size: 14 residues. Source study methods: Scientists estimated how many nucleated cells there were by amplifying reference gene primers. Sequencing was performed with immunoSEQ multiplex PCR; in TCRdb, only in-frame clones are kept and a portion is missing. Clone size and the V and J calls come from that table; the DNA yielded D and trimming. Of 200,000 to 250,000 clones listed, 90% to 95% are singletons. This receptor was obtained from a man aged 25-40 years with acute or convalescent COVID-19. The chain combines TRBV2 with TRBJ1-2, with TRBD1 identical over 8 bases. The sequencing sample was made of peripheral blood. CDR3 sequence reads: CASSGWRTGNGYTF. In DNA form, the CDR3 reads TGTGCCAGCAGTGGCTGGAGGACAGGGAACGGCTACACCTTC.